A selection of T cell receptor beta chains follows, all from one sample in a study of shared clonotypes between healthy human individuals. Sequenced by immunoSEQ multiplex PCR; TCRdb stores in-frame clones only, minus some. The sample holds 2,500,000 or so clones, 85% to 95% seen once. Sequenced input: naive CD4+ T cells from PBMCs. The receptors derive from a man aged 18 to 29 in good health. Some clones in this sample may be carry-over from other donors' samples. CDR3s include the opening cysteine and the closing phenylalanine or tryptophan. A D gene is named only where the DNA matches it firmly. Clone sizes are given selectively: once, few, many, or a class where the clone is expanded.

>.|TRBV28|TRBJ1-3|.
TGTGCCAGCAGTTTATCAACGGGTTACTCTGGAAACACCATATATTTT
CASSLSTGYSGNTIYF
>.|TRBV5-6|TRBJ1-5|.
TGTGCCAGCAGTTTGGGACCGGATCAGCCCCAGCATTTT
CASSLGPDQPQHF
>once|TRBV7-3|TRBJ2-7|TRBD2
TGTGCCAGCAGCTTAAATGACGGGACTAGCGGGAGGGCCGACATCTACGAGCAGTACTTC
CASSLNDGTSGRADIYEQYF
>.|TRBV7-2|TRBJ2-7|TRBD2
TGTGCCAGCAGCTCACAGCGGGAGGCCCCGAGAGAGCAGTACTTC
CASSSQREAPREQYF
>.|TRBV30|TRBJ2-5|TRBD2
TGTGCCTGGAGTAGGACTAGCGGTAAAGAGACCCAGTACTTC
CAWSRTSGKETQYF
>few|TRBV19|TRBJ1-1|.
TGTGCCAGTGCCCAGGGGAAAGCTTTCTTT
CASAQGKAFF
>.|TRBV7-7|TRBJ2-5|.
TGTGCCAGCAGCTCGACAGGCCAAGAGACCCAGTACTTC
CASSSTGQETQYF
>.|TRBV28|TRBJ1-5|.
TGTGCCAGCTTCTCTTTAACGGGGGGCGATCAGCCCCAGCATTTT
CASFSLTGGDQPQHF
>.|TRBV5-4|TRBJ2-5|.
TGTGCCAGCAGCCGGTACCAAGAGACCCAGTACTTC
CASSRYQETQYF
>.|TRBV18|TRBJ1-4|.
TGTGCCAGCTCACCACGCACAGACCCAAATGAAAAACTGTTTTTT
CASSPRTDPNEKLFF
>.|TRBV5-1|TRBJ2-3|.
TGCGCCAGCAGCCTCCCGGGCGGGGGCACAGATACGCAGTATTTT
CASSLPGGGTDTQYF
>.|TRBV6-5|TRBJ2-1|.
TGTGCCAGCACAAGGGGGAATGAGCAGTTCTTC
CASTRGNEQFF
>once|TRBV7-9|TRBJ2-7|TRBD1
TGTGCCAGCAGTCCCGGACAGGGGACGAGCTCCTACGAGCAGTACTTC
CASSPGQGTSSYEQYF
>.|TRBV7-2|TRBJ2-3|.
TGTGCCAGCAGCTTCAGGGGGGGCACAGATACGCAGTATTTT
CASSFRGGTDTQYF
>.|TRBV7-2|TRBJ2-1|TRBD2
TGTGCCAGCATCCATAGCGGGAGGGCCACTGAGCAGTTCTTC
CASIHSGRATEQFF
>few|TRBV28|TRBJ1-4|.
TGTGCCAGCAGTCCTGACGACAGGCCCTCAGAAAAACTGTTTTTT
CASSPDDRPSEKLFF
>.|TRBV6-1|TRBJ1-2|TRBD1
TGTGCCAGCAGATTAAATACAGGGGTAGAGGGCTACACCTTC
CASRLNTGVEGYTF
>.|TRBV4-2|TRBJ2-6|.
TGTGCCAGCAGCCAAAAGGGGCAGGCTGGGGCCAACGTCCTGACTTTC
CASSQKGQAGANVLTF
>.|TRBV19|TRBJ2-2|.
TGTGCCAGTAGGGCGCAGGCCGGGGAGCTGTTTTTT
CASRAQAGELFF
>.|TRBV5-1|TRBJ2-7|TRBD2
TGCGCCAGCAGGGTTGGGTCCCTAGCGGGGGCCGGCGAGCAGTACTTC
CASRVGSLAGAGEQYF
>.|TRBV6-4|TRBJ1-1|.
TGTGCCAGCAGTCAGCTCCTGGGCACTGAAGCTTTCTTT
CASSQLLGTEAFF
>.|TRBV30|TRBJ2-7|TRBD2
TGTGCCTGGAGTGTACTGGCTAGCGGGAGAAGGGGCGCCTACGAGCAGTACTTC
CAWSVLASGRRGAYEQYF
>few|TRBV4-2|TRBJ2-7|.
TGTGCCAGCAGCCAGCTTGGATATTACGAGCAGTACTTC
CASSQLGYYEQYF
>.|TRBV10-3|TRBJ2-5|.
TGTGCCATCAGTGAGAGAGGTAAAGAGACCCAGTACTTC
CAISERGKETQYF
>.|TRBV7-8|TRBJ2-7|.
TGTGCCAGCACCTCGAGGACTGGAAGCTACGAGCAGTACTTC
CASTSRTGSYEQYF
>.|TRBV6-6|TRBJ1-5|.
TGTGCCAGCAGTTATCCGAGGGATAATCAGCCCCAGCATTTT
CASSYPRDNQPQHF
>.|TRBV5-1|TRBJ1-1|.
TGCGCCAGCAGCTTCGCGGGAATGAACACTGAAGCTTTCTTT
CASSFAGMNTEAFF
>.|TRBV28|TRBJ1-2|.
TGTGCCAGCAGTTCTACCGGGGGCCTCTATGGCTACACCTTC
CASSSTGGLYGYTF
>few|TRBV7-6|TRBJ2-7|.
TGTGCCAGCAGCCCATTCCCAAGGGACGAGCAGTACTTC
CASSPFPRDEQYF
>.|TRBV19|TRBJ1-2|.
TGTGCCAGTAGCCCGTCGTTGGGGACGGGGTATGGCTACACCTTC
CASSPSLGTGYGYTF
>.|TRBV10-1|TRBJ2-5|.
TGCGCCAGCAGTGAAGGGCGGAATTTAGAGACCCAGTACTTC
CASSEGRNLETQYF
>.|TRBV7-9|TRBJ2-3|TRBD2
TGTGCCAGCAGCAACATAGCGGGAGGCACAGATACGCAGTATTTT
CASSNIAGGTDTQYF
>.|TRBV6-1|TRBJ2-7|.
TGTGCCAGCGGTCGCCAGCGAACCTACGAGCAGTACTTC
CASGRQRTYEQYF
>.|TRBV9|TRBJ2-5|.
TGTGCCAGCAGCTCTCGGAGGGGATCGGAGACCCAGTACTTC
CASSSRRGSETQYF
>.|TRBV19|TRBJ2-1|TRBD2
TGTGCCAGTAGTATGGGACTAGCGGGAGTATCCTACAATGAGCAGTTCTTC
CASSMGLAGVSYNEQFF
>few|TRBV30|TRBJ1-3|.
TGTGCCTGGAGTGACTCAGGGGGAAACACCATATATTTT
CAWSDSGGNTIYF
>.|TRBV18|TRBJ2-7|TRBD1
TGTGCCAGCCGCACAGGGGTCCTATACGAGCAGTACTTC
CASRTGVLYEQYF
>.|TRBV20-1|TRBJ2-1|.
TGCAGTGCTAGTTCGGGAGTACGGTTCTTC
CSASSGVRFF
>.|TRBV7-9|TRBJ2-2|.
TGTGCCAGCAGCTTAGAAGCCCTACGGAACACCGGGGAGCTGTTTTTT
CASSLEALRNTGELFF
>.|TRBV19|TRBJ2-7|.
TGTGCCAGTAGTAACTTGGGAAGCTCCTACGAGCAGTACTTC
CASSNLGSSYEQYF
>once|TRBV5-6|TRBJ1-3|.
TGTGCCAGCAGCAGCGACAGCTCTGGAAACACCATATATTTT
CASSSDSSGNTIYF
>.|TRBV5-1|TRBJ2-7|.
TGCGCCAGCAGCTTGGAAGAAGGGGCGTACGAGCAGTACTTC
CASSLEEGAYEQYF
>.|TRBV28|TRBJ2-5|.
TGTGCCAGCAGTTTATGGGTGGGTGTGGGACCCCGAGGGGAAGAGACCCAGTACTTC
CASSLWVGVGPRGEETQYF
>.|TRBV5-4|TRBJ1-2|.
TGTGCCAGCAGTCTGAAAAGTCCGGGACACCTCCGAAGTGGCTACACCTTC
CASSLKSPGHLRSGYTF
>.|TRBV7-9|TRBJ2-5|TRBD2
TGTGCCAGCAGCTTTCGGGGTAGCGGGAGCCGCAGGGAGACCCAGTACTTC
CASSFRGSGSRRETQYF
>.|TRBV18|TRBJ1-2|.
TGTGCCAGCTCACCCCGGAACGGGGACTATGGCTACACCTTC
CASSPRNGDYGYTF
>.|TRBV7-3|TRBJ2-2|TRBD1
TGTGCCAGCAGCGGGGACAGCACCGGGGAGCTGTTTTTT
CASSGDSTGELFF
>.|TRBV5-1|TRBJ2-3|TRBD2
TGCGCCAGCAGCTTGGGGCCCCTAGCGGGGGGCACAGATACGCAGTATTTT
CASSLGPLAGGTDTQYF
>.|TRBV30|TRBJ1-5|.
TGTGCCTGGAGTGTACGGGGAGGAGGACAGCCCCAGCATTTT
CAWSVRGGGQPQHF
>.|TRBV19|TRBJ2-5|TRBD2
TGTGCCAGTAGCTCCCAGCTAGCGGGAGGGTTAGAGACCCAGTACTTC
CASSSQLAGGLETQYF
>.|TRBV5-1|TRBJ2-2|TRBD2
TGCGCCAGCAGCTTTATGACTAGCGGGATAGCCGGGGAGCTGTTTTTT
CASSFMTSGIAGELFF
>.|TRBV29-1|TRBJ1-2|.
TGCAGCGTTGAGGCCATTCCTAACTATGGCTACACCTTC
CSVEAIPNYGYTF
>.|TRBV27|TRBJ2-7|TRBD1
TGTGCCAGCAGTACCCTCGACAGGGATTCCTACGAGCAGTACTTC
CASSTLDRDSYEQYF
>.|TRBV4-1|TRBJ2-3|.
TGCGCCAGCAGCCTGAGCGAGAGAACAGATACGCAGTATTTT
CASSLSERTDTQYF
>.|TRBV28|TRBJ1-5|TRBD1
TGTGCCAGCAGTTCGGGACAGAATTCTCAGCCCCAGCATTTT
CASSSGQNSQPQHF
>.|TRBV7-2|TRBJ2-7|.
TGTGCCAGCAGCCTCGTGGGGTATTCCACCTACGAGCAGTACTTC
CASSLVGYSTYEQYF
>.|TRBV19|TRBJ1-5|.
TGTGCCAGTAGTTCAGGTTCTAATCAGCCCCAGCATTTT
CASSSGSNQPQHF
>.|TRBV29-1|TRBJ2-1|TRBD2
TGCAGCGTTGCACTAGCGGGAGGGCCTTTTCATGAGCAGTTCTTC
CSVALAGGPFHEQFF
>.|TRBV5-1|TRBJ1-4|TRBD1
TGCGCCAGCAGCAAGACAGGGACAACTAATGAAAAACTGTTTTTT
CASSKTGTTNEKLFF
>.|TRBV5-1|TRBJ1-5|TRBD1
TGCGCCAGCAGCTGGGGACAGGGGGATCAGCCCCAGCATTTT
CASSWGQGDQPQHF